The clone carrying this T cell receptor beta chain was observed a few times. Antigen: not known. Before sequencing, viral peptide pools were used by the ViraFEST assay to expand antigen-specific CD4+ T cells. Once cultured for under 11 days, the cells underwent separation to obtain CD4+ T cells. Vaccine recipients lacked prior SARS-CoV-2 infection and had negative nucleocapsid antibodies. A half-volume exchange with IL-2 medium occurred on days 3 and 7. Generated by immunoSEQ multiplex PCR, the TCRdb table keeps only in-frame clones and is missing some. The sample holds around 60,000 clones, 60% to 80% seen once. These data originate in a study of vaccination effects on CD4 cells after COVID-19. Findings of the study overall: Within healthy vaccinees, only 1 of 255 vaccine-induced clones displayed cross-reactivity with common cold coronaviruses. Infection- and vaccine-induced clones contracted markedly late after vaccination.

The clonotype originates from a human donor who received a COVID-19 vaccine. The input for sequencing was CD4+ T cells from PBMCs cultured with HCoV-NL63 spike peptides, taken before COVID-19 vaccination.

The chain's CDR3 is CASSATGGTGELFF. The CDR3 bases are TGTGCCAGCAGCGCCACAGGGGGGACCGGGGAGCTGTTTTTT. The rearrangement joins TRBV7-9 to TRBJ2-2; TRBD1 aligns across 8 bases. Germline loops: CDR1 SEHNR, CDR2 FQNEAQ (reference sequence). Losses at the gene ends were 5 bases for V and 5 bases for J; bases not matched to a gene: 4. There are 14 residues in the CDR3.